This section outlines one TCR beta chain sequence together with its context. The protocol was immunoSEQ multiplex PCR, while the TCRdb copy is restricted to in-frame clones and leaves out a portion. The sample holds 300,000 to 400,000 clones, more than 75% seen once. The data are from a study of shared clonotypes between healthy human individuals. This receptor was taken from a man younger than 30 in good health. Sequencing was done on a sample of memory CD8+ T cells sorted from blood. Subset specified: CD45RO+ cells pooled with CCR7-negative TemRA cells.

In DNA form, the CDR3 reads TGTGCCAGCAGCTTGTACTCAGATACGCAGTATTTT. This translates into CASSLYSDTQYF. The gene calls are TRBV5-6 and TRBJ2-3; D not resolved. The CDR3 runs to 12 residues. V was cut by 1 base and J by 4 bases, with 4 bases left in between. The germline V gene encodes CDR1 SGHDT and CDR2 YYEEEE. Combining the CDR3 with reference TRBV5-6 and TRBJ2-3 gives the whole variable domain DAGVTQSPTHLIKTRGQQVTLRCSPKSGHDTVSWYQQALGQGPQFIFQYYEEEERQRGNFPDRFSGHQFPNYSSELNVNALLLGDSALYLCASSLYSDTQYFGPGTRLTVL.